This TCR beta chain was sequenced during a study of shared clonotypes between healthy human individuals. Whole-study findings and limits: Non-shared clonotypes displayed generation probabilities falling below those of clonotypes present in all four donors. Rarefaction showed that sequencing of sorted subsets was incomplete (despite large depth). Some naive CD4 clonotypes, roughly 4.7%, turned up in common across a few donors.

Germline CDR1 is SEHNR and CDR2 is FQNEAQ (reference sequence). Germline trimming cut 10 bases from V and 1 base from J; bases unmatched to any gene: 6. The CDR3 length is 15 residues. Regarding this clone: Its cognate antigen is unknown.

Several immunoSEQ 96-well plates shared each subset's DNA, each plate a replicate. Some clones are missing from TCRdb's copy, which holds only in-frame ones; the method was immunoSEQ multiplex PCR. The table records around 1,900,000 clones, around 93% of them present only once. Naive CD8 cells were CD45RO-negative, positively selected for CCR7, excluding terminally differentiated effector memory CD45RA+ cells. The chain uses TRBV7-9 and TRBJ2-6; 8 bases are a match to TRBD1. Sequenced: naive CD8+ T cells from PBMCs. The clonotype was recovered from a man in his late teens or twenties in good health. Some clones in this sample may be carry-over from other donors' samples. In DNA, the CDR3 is TGTGCCACCGCGGACAGGGCGTCTGGGGCCAACGTCCTGACTTTC. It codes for CATADRASGANVLTF.